This TCR beta chain derives from a study of blood T cells in healthy people across ages. The germline CDR1 and CDR2 sequences are SEHNR and FQNEAQ (reference sequence). CDR3 size: 14 residues. The V gene lost 1 base and the J gene lost 2 bases, with 8 bases spanning the gap. A second PCR of about 7 to 12 cycles used a sample-barcoded 5' primer and a J-beta primer mix. TCRdb passed the 5' RACE reads through MiXCR, listing each CDR3 protein once. The sample yields hundreds of thousands of distinct CDR3 sequences, about 37% seen once. In the case of this clonotype: The missing conserved phenylalanine or tryptophan at the end of this CDR3 makes a read error likely.

The chain has TRBV7-9 and TRBJ1-1; D remains unclear. Sequenced input: blood. This TCR came from a man aged 18 to 30 in good health. CDR3 DNA sequence: TGTGCCAGCAGCTTAGAGGCGGTAAACACTGAAGCTTTCTCT. Encoded protein: CASSLEAVNTEAFS.